This T cell receptor beta chain came from a study of blood T cell repertoires in COVID-19. About the research overall: T cells, B-cell-depleted T cells, or PBMCs supplied cDNA or gDNA.

With 3 bases removed from V and 5 bases from J, the gap between germline ends came to 17 bases. CDR1 is SGDLS and CDR2 is YYNGEE in the germline V gene. The length of the CDR3 is 15 residues. Data came from immunoSEQ multiplex PCR; TCRdb stores just in-frame clones and leaves some out. There are more than 250,000 clones in the sample; roughly 85% occur only once, and approximately 5% lies in the top ten. The sample consisted of peripheral blood. The chain recombines TRBV9 with TRBJ2-5, with D tentatively TRBD2 (5 bases). The source is a man in his fifties or sixties with active or convalescent COVID-19. CDR3 region: CASSALSGSGETQYF. In DNA, the CDR3 is TGTGCCAGCAGCGCTCTAAGCGGTTCGGGGGAGACCCAGTACTTC.